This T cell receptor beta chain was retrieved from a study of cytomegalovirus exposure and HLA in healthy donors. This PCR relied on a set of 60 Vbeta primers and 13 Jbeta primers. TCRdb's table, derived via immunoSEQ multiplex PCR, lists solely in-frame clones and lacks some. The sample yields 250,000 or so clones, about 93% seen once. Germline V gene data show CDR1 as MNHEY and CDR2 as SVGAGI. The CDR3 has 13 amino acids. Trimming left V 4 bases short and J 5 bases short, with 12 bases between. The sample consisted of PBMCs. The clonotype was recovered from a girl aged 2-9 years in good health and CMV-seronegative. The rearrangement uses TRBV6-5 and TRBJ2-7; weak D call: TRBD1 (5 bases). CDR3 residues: CASSSRIRDEQYF. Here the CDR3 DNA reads TGTGCCAGCAGTTCCAGGATCAGGGACGAGCAGTACTTC.